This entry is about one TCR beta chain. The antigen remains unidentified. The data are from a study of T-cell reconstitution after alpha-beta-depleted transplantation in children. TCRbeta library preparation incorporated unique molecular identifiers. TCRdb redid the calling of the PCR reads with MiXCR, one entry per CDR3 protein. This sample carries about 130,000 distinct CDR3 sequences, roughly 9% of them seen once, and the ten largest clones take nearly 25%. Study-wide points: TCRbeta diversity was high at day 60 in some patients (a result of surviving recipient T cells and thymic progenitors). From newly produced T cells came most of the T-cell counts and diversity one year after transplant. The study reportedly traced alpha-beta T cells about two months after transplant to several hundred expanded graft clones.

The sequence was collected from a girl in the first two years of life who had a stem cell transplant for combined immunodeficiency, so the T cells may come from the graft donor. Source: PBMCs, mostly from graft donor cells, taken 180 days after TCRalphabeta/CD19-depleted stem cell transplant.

The CDR3 DNA follows: TGCGCCAGCAGCTCATTTCCGACTAGCGGGATCTCCTACGAGCAGTACTTC. Its protein is CASSSFPTSGISYEQYF. The V and J genes are TRBV5-1 and TRBJ2-7, with TRBD2 identical over 11 bases. V was clipped by 3 bases and J by 0 bases; unmatched bases: 8. Germline V gene sequence: CDR1 SGHRS, CDR2 YFSETQ. CDR3 length: 17 amino acids.